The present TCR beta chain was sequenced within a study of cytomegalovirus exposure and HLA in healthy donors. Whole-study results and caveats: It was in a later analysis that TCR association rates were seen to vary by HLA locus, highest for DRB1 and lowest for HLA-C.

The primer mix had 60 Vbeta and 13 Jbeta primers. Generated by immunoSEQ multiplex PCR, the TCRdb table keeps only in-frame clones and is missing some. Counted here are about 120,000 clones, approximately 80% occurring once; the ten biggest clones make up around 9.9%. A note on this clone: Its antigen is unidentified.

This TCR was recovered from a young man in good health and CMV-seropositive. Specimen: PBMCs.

CDR3 protein: CASSREGLAVTDTQYF. The DNA of the CDR3 is TGTGCCAGCAGCAGAGAGGGACTAGCGGTAACAGATACGCAGTATTTT. The chain combines TRBV11-3 with TRBJ2-3; 11 nucleotides match TRBD2. The CDR3 spans 16 residues. Per the germline V gene, CDR1 is SGHNT and CDR2 is YENEEA. V was pared by 5 bases and J by 3 bases, with 7 bases of the junction left unmatched.